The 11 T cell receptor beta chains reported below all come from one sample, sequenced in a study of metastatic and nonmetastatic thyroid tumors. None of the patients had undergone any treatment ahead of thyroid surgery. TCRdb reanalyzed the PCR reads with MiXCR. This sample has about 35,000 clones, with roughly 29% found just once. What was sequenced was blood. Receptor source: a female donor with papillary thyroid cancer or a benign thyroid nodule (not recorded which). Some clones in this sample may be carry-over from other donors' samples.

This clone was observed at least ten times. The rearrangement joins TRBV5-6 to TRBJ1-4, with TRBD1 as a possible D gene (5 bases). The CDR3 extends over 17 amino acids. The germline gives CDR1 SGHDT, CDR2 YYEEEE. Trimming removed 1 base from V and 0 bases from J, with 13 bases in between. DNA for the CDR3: TGTGCCAGCAGCTTGCTCCAGGGCCATGCAACTAATGAAAAACTGTTTTTT. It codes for CASSLLQGHATNEKLFF.

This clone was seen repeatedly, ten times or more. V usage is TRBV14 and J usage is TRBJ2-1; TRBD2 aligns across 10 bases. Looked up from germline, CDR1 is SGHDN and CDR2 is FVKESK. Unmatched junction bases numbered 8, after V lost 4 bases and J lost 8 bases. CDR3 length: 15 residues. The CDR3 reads CASSRVASGSHEQFF. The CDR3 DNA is TGTGCCAGCAGCCGAGTGGCTAGCGGGAGTCATGAGCAGTTCTTC.

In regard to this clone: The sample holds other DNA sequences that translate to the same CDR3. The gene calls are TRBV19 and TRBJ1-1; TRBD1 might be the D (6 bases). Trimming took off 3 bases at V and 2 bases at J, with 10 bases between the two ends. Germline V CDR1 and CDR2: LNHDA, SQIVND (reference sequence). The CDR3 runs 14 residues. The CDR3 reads CASSIGQRNTEAFF. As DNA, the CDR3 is TGTGCCAGTAGTATTGGACAGAGAAACACTGAAGCTTTCTTT.

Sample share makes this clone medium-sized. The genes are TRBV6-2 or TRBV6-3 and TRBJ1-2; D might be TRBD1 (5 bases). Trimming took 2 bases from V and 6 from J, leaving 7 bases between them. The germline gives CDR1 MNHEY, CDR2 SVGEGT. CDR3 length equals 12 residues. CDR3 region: CASSYQGNGYTF. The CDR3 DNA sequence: TGTGCCAGCAGTTACCAGGGAAATGGCTACACCTTC.

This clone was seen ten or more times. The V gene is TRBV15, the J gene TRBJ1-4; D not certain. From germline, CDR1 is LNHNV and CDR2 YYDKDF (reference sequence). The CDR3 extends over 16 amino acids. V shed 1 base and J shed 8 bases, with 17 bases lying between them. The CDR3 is CATSRGRETRGEKLFF. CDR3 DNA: TGTGCCACCAGCAGAGGGAGGGAAACCCGTGGGGAAAAACTGTTTTTT.

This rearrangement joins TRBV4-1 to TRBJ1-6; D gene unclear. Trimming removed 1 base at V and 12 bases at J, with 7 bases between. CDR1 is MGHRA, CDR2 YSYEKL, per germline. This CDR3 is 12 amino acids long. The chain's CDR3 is CASSQVMEPLHF. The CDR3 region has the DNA TGCGCCAGCAGCCAAGTCATGGAACCCCTCCACTTT.

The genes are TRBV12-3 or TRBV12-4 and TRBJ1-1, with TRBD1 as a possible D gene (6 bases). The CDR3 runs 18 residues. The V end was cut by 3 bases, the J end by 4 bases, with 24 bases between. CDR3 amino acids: CASSFAGVLVGLSTEAFF. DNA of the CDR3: TGTGCCAGCAGTTTTGCAGGGGTCCTCGTAGGGTTGAGCACTGAAGCTTTCTTT.

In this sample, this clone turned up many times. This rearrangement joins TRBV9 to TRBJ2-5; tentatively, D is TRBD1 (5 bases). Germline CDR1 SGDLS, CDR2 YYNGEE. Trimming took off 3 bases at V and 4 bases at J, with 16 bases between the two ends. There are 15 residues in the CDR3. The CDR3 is CASSEAWGQLETQYF. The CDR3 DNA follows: TGTGCCAGCAGCGAGGCCTGGGGCCAGTTAGAGACCCAGTACTTC. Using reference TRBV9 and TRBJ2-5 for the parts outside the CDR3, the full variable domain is DSGVTQTPKHLITATGQRVTLRCSPRSGDLSVYWYQQSLDQGLQFLIQYYNGEERAKGNILERFSAQQFPDLHSELNLSSLELGDSALYFCASSEAWGQLETQYFGPGTRLLVL.

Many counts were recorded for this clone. The CDR3 DNA reads as TGTGCCAGCAGTTTCGCCCCCAACACCGGGGAGCTGTTTTTT. It specifies CASSFAPNTGELFF. This rearrangement joins TRBV12-3 or TRBV12-4 to TRBJ2-2; D remains ambiguous. The V end was cut by 3 bases, the J end by 2 bases, with 7 bases between. The CDR3 is made up of 14 amino acids.

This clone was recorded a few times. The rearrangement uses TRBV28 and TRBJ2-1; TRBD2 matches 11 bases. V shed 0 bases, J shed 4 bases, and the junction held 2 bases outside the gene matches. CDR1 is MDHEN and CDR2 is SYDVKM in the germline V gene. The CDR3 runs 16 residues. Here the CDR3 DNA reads TGTGCCAGCAGTTTATGGACTAGCGGGGCTTACAATGAGCAGTTCTTC. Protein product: CASSLWTSGAYNEQFF.

CDR3 residues: CASSRLAWSPYEQYF. For the CDR3, the DNA is TGTGCCAGCAGTCGCTTGGCTTGGAGCCCCTACGAGCAGTACTTC. The rearrangement joins TRBV27 to TRBJ2-7; D gene uncertain. The CDR3 spans 15 residues. Trimming pared 5 bases from V and 2 bases from J, leaving 16 bases between. Germline V gene data show CDR1 as MNHEY and CDR2 as SMNVEV (reference sequence).